The rows below give T cell receptor beta chains drawn from one sample of a study of blood T cells in healthy people across ages. From the 5' RACE reads, TCRdb called clonotypes with MiXCR, one entry per CDR3 protein. The profile shows approximately 1,700,000 distinct CDR3 sequences, about 39% of them singletons. The sample consisted of blood. These receptors came from a human donor in good health. CDR3s include the opening cysteine and the closing phenylalanine or tryptophan.

V gene	J gene	CDR3 protein
TRBV5-1	TRBJ2-3	CASSRLAEGAPTDTQYF
TRBV4-2	TRBJ2-1	CASSQAFEEEQFF
TRBV24-1	TRBJ2-1	CATSDWGGRNEQFF
TRBV5-1	TRBJ1-5	CASSPDPGSGQPQHF
TRBV2	TRBJ2-1	CASSEDSQPYNEQFF
TRBV29-1	TRBJ1-5	CSVLGQHNQPQHF
TRBV12-3/TRBV12-4	TRBJ2-7	CASSLIMAGEKQYF
TRBV2	TRBJ2-7	CASSEAAQGAPYEQYF
TRBV9	TRBJ1-3	CASSVGVGNTGNTIYF
TRBV6-5	TRBJ1-2	CASSYSGAGRGDYGYTF